These 30 T cell receptor beta chains were all obtained from the same sample, sequenced in a study of early T cells in non-severe SARS-CoV-2 infection (dated by TCRdb to the early 2020s). The library was made by 5' RACE. The sample was run on a NextSeq 500. TCRdb took the public reads, trimmed them with fastp at Q25, ran MiXCR for clone calling and kept in-frame beta chains. Rows are combined by CDR3 protein, so each entry shows the most common genes and DNA. This sample is represented by about 26,000 distinct CDR3 sequences; around 4.4% of them were singletons. The ten largest clones capture 4% to 5.5% of the sample. Material: whole blood. These receptor sequences come from an adult who was a healthcare worker with PCR-confirmed SARS-CoV-2 infection or an uninfected control (not recorded which).

There are many counts of this clonotype. The chain carries TRBV20-1 and TRBJ2-5, with TRBD2 matching 7 bases. This CDR3 has 12 amino acids. The V and J ends lost 0 bases and 10 bases, in that order; junction bases with no gene match: 5. From germline, CDR1 is DFQATT and CDR2 SNEGSKA (reference sequence). The CDR3 loop reads CSARDGAGDQYF. In DNA, the CDR3 is TGCAGTGCTAGAGATGGGGCGGGGGACCAGTACTTC.

The chain links TRBV20-1 to TRBJ1-5, with a possible D match to TRBD1 (5 bases). The germline V and J ends were trimmed by 0 bases and 7 bases, with 13 bases remaining between them. Germline loops: CDR1 DFQATT, CDR2 SNEGSKA (reference sequence). The CDR3 is 14 amino acids. DNA for the CDR3: TGCAGTGCTAGAGAGACGGGGCTCGGGCAGCCCCAGCATTTT. Encoded protein: CSARETGLGQPQHF.

By sample share, this clonotype is medium-sized. The CDR3 DNA reads TGTGCCAGCAGCAAGTCATCATCCGGGACAGTAAACGAGCAGTACTTC. It encodes CASSKSSSGTVNEQYF. The chain uses TRBV21-1 and TRBJ2-7; the listed D gene, TRBD1, was not tested against the DNA. TRBV21-1 is a listed pseudogene. The CDR3 sequence is 16 residues long.

CDR3 sequence reads: CASSHRVRGDTQYF. CDR3 nucleotides: TGTGCCAGCAGCCACCGGGTTCGTGGTGATACGCAGTATTTT. The chain links TRBV14 to TRBJ2-3; D not certain. With 3 bases removed from V and 6 bases from J, the gap between germline ends came to 13 bases. This CDR3 has 14 amino acids. Germline V lookup: CDR1 SGHDN, CDR2 FVKESK.

Ten or more counts support this clonotype. The chain is built from TRBV19 and TRBJ1-1; D is possibly TRBD1 (6 bases). This CDR3 contains 14 residues. Germline V lookup: CDR1 LNHDA, CDR2 SQIVND (reference sequence). Deletions cut 9 bases from V and 1 base from J, with 15 bases between. CDR3 nucleotides: TGTGCCAGCACCCTCCGGGGGCAGAACACTGAAGCTTTCTTT. Its protein product is CASTLRGQNTEAFF.

CDR3 in DNA: TGTGCCAGCAGTGCCCTTAGTTTTTCCCTCCACTTT. This sequence encodes CASSALSFSLHF. The rearrangement joins TRBV28 to TRBJ1-6; no reliable D call. This CDR3 region has 12 residues. V dropped 5 bases and J dropped 14 bases, with 13 bases sitting between them. Germline values: CDR1 MDHEN, CDR2 SYDVKM.

This clonotype was seen a handful of times. The chain employs TRBV20-1 and TRBJ2-5, with D perhaps matching TRBD2 (6 bases). Trimming shortened V by 0 bases and J by 5 bases, and 19 bases separated the two germline ends. Germline CDR1 and CDR2: DFQATT and SNEGSKA (reference sequence). This CDR3 comprises 16 residues. CDR3 protein: CSARDPKGLPRETQYF. The CDR3 coding sequence is TGCAGTGCTAGAGACCCCAAGGGACTTCCTCGGGAGACCCAGTACTTC.

This clonotype was seen at least ten times. CDR3 loop: CASTPLGGVNSYEQYF. CDR3 bases: TGCGCCAGCACTCCGCTCGGGGGGGTTAACTCCTACGAGCAGTACTTC. The chain uses TRBV5-1 and TRBJ2-7; TRBD2 matches 8 bases. The V and J ends lost 6 bases and 0 bases, in that order; junction bases with no gene match: 11. CDR3 length: 16 amino acids. The germline V gene has CDR1 SGHRS and CDR2 YFSETQ.

This clonotype showed up just a few times. The genes are TRBV9 and TRBJ2-7; TRBD2 agrees at 8 bases. Germline V gives CDR1 SGDLS, CDR2 YYNGEE. Trimming removed 0 bases from V and 3 bases from J; junction bases left unmatched: 8. This CDR3 has 16 amino acids. In nucleotides, the CDR3 is TGTGCCAGCAGCGTAGGGGGACTAGGCTCTGTCTACGAGCAGTACTTC. Translated, it gives CASSVGGLGSVYEQYF.

This clonotype has only a few counts. The chain carries TRBV12-3 or TRBV12-4 and TRBJ2-2; D tentatively reads TRBD1 or TRBD2 (6 bases each). Trimming took 7 bases from V and 5 from J, leaving 17 bases between them. CDR3 length: 15 amino acids. CDR3 region: CASTMAWGATGELFF. As DNA, the CDR3 is TGTGCCAGCACGATGGCCTGGGGGGCTACCGGGGAGCTGTTTTTT.

At least ten counts were recorded for this clonotype. The rearrangement links TRBV25-1 to TRBJ2-7; TRBD2 agrees at 9 bases. V lost 8 bases and J lost 4; bases outside the gene matches: 6. This CDR3 is 13 amino acids long. Germline CDR1 reads MGHDK; CDR2 reads SYGVNS. The CDR3 region has the DNA TGTGCCAGCGATACTAGCGGGCCTTACGAGCAGTACTTC. Its protein is CASDTSGPYEQYF.

This clonotype has just a few counts. This chain uses TRBV7-8 with TRBJ2-1; D possibly corresponds to TRBD2 (5 bases). Trimming removed 2 bases from V and 5 bases from J, with 16 bases in between. There are 16 residues in the CDR3. The germline V gene encodes CDR1 SGHVS and CDR2 FQNEAQ. The CDR3 DNA follows: TGTGCCAGCAGCTTACGGCGCCGGGGTTCCCACAATGAGCAGTTCTTC. Translating gives CASSLRRRGSHNEQFF.

This clonotype was observed a few times. The CDR3 protein is CASSWTGGNTGELFF. CDR3 nucleotides: TGCGCCAGCAGCTGGACAGGGGGCAACACCGGGGAGCTGTTTTTT. V usage is TRBV5-1 and J usage is TRBJ2-2; 11 positions agree with TRBD1. CDR1 and CDR2 (germline): SGHRS, YFSETQ. The CDR3 consists of 15 residues. V shed 3 bases and J 2 bases; nucleotides not matched to a gene: 0.

The chain links TRBV7-2 to TRBJ2-7; 7 bases are shared with TRBD2. Germline CDR1 is SGHTA and CDR2 is FQGNSA. J gave up 3 bases and V 5 bases, and 10 bases lay outside the gene matches. The CDR3 runs 15 residues. The chain's CDR3 is CASSPPGRELYEQYF. The CDR3 bases are TGTGCCAGCAGCCCGCCGGGGAGGGAGCTCTACGAGCAGTACTTC.

In this sample, this clonotype turned up a few times. The genes are TRBV18 and TRBJ1-3, with 7 positions matching TRBD1. The CDR3 length is 16 residues. Per germline, CDR1 KGHSH and CDR2 LQKENI. After removal of 6 bases from V and 0 bases from J, the junction contained 8 bases not matched to a gene. DNA for the CDR3: TGTGCCAGCTCGCCCGGGACAGATGCCTCTGGAAACACCATATATTTT. Translation: CASSPGTDASGNTIYF.

This chain links TRBV3-1 with TRBJ2-3; no clear D. V lost 3 bases, J lost 4 bases, and 11 bases lay in between. The germline V gene encodes CDR1 LGHDT and CDR2 YNNKEL (reference sequence). This CDR3 is 14 amino acids long. The CDR3 nucleotides read TGTGCCAGCAGCCAGAATATAGGAGCAGATACGCAGTATTTT. It yields the protein CASSQNIGADTQYF.

This clonotype showed up many times. The chain combines TRBV7-9 with TRBJ2-2; either TRBD1 or TRBD2 may fit D (6 bases each). The ends were cut back, 11 bases at V and 2 bases at J, with 18 bases in the middle. Germline CDR1 reads SEHNR; CDR2 reads FQNEAQ (reference sequence). This CDR3 region has 15 residues. The CDR3 region has the DNA TGTGCCGGGGGGCCAATAGCGACTAACACCGGGGAGCTGTTTTTT. Its protein is CAGGPIATNTGELFF.

This clonotype was observed at least ten times. The genes are TRBV6-6 and TRBJ2-7; the D gene is possibly TRBD2 (5 bases). Germline loops: CDR1 MNHNY, CDR2 SVGAGI (reference sequence). V lost 1 base, J lost 2 bases, and 18 bases lay in between. The CDR3 sequence is 17 residues long. This CDR3 reads CASSYYLPQSGAYEQYF. The CDR3 DNA follows: TGTGCCAGCAGTTACTATTTACCGCAGAGCGGAGCCTACGAGCAGTACTTC.

This clonotype has at least ten counts. The rearrangement links TRBV7-2 to TRBJ2-1; no reliable D call. The CDR3 has 15 amino acids. V was pared by 5 bases and J by 7 bases, with 18 bases between. The germline CDR1 and CDR2 sequences are SGHTA and FQGNSA. CDR3 sequence (DNA): TGTGCCAGCAGCCCCCGGGCCCCTCCGAGGAATGAGCAGTTCTTC. Its protein is CASSPRAPPRNEQFF. Looking up the rest from reference TRBV7-2 and TRBJ2-1 gives the full variable domain: GAGVSQSPSNKVTEKGKDVELRCDPISGHTALYWYRQSLGQGLEFLIYFQGNSAPDKSGLPSDRFSAERTGGSVSTLTIQRTQQEDSAVYLCASSPRAPPRNEQFFGPGTRLTVL.

This chain links TRBV12-3 or TRBV12-4 with TRBJ2-1; 13 bases map to TRBD2. The length of the CDR3 is 17 residues. The V gene end was trimmed by 5 bases and the J gene end by 4 bases; junction bases not matched to a gene: 8. Here the CDR3 reads CASSPGLAGALYNEQFF. In nucleotides, the CDR3 is TGTGCCAGCAGTCCAGGACTAGCGGGGGCACTATACAATGAGCAGTTCTTC.

This clonotype rates as medium-sized. This chain uses TRBV7-6 with TRBJ1-5, with D possibly TRBD1 on 5 matching bases. Deletions cut 5 bases from V and 4 bases from J, with 15 bases between. This CDR3 is built from 15 residues. Germline CDR1 SGHVS, CDR2 FNYEAQ. CDR3: CASSPWGGENQPQHF. The CDR3 nucleotides read TGTGCCAGCAGCCCCTGGGGAGGGGAGAATCAGCCCCAGCATTTT.

This clonotype was observed many times. The V call is TRBV27, the J call TRBJ2-3; 11 bases line up with TRBD2. Germline CDR1 is MNHEY and CDR2 is SMNVEV (reference sequence). The V segment lost 6 bases and the J segment 1 base; nucleotides outside the gene matches: 6. This CDR3 spans 16 amino acids. DNA for the CDR3: TGTGCCAGCAGCACCTCACTAGCGGGAGGCACAGATACGCAGTATTTT. The encoded protein is CASSTSLAGGTDTQYF.

This clonotype has at least ten counts. The chain couples TRBV20-1 to TRBJ2-7; unclear D gene. The CDR3 runs to 13 residues. V lost 3 bases to trimming and J lost 0 bases, with 9 bases between them. The germline gives CDR1 DFQATT, CDR2 SNEGSKA (reference sequence). CDR3 bases: TGCAGTGCTAGTGAACGCGTCTCCTACGAGCAGTACTTC. This encodes CSASERVSYEQYF.

This clonotype was observed many times. This chain uses TRBV7-8 with TRBJ2-3; 9 positions match TRBD1. Germline CDR1 SGHVS, CDR2 FQNEAQ. The trim removed 5 bases at V and 0 bases at J, leaving 6 bases unmatched. This CDR3 is built from 16 residues. CDR3 sequence (DNA): TGTGCCAGCAGCCTCAGGACAGGGGATAGCACAGATACGCAGTATTTT. Its translation is CASSLRTGDSTDTQYF.

This clonotype has at least ten counts. This chain uses TRBV29-1 with TRBJ2-3, with 8 bases fitting TRBD2. The CDR3 has 17 residues. The V and J ends lost 0 bases and 6 bases, in that order; junction bases with no gene match: 14. CDR1 and CDR2 from the germline V gene are SQVTM and ANQGSEA. CDR3 residues: CSVEDPREAGESDTQYF. CDR3 nucleotides: TGCAGCGTTGAAGATCCCCGGGAAGCGGGAGAGTCTGATACGCAGTATTTT.

This clonotype was detected many times. The gene calls are TRBV15 and TRBJ2-2, with a tentative D call TRBD1 (6 bases). Per the germline V gene, CDR1 is LNHNV and CDR2 is YYDKDF (reference sequence). V lost 0 bases to trimming and J lost 9 bases, with 14 bases between them. This CDR3 contains 15 residues. The CDR3: CATSRDNTGTRELFF. The CDR3 DNA is TGTGCCACCAGCAGAGACAACACAGGGACGAGGGAGCTGTTTTTT.

This clonotype occurred a few times. In nucleotides, the CDR3 is TGCAGCGTTATGGCAGGGGGCTGGCTGGACACCGGGGAGCTGTTTTTT. The encoded protein is CSVMAGGWLDTGELFF. The chain has TRBV29-1 and TRBJ2-2, with 8 positions matching TRBD1. This CDR3 is 16 amino acids long. The germline CDR1 and CDR2 sequences are SQVTM and ANQGSEA. J gave up 3 bases and V 5 bases, and 11 bases lay outside the gene matches.

Many counts were recorded for this clonotype. The chain uses TRBV11-2 and TRBJ2-5; D is ambiguous. Per germline, CDR1 SGHAT and CDR2 FQNNGV. CDR3 length equals 11 residues. V gave up 3 bases and J gave up 1 base, with 0 bases separating them. CDR3 DNA: TGTGCCAGCAGCTTCCAAGAGACCCAGTACTTC. Translation gives CASSFQETQYF.

There are many counts of this clonotype. The chain combines TRBV30 with TRBJ2-1, with D possibly matching TRBD2 (7 bases). This CDR3 comprises 14 residues. Germline V gene data show CDR1 as GTSNPN and CDR2 as SVGIG (reference sequence). V lost 2 bases, J lost 8 bases, and 16 bases lay in between. CDR3 region: CAWSPGGAGDEQFF. CDR3 nucleotides: TGTGCCTGGAGTCCTGGGGGGGCGGGCGATGAGCAGTTCTTC.

This clonotype was detected many times. The J gene is TRBJ2-7, the V gene TRBV7-6, with D unresolved. This CDR3 region has 13 residues. Trimming left V 1 base short and J 2 bases short, with 6 bases between. Germline V gene lookup returns CDR1 SGHVS and CDR2 FNYEAQ. CDR3 protein: CASSLGETYEQYF. The CDR3 DNA sequence: TGTGCCAGCAGCTTAGGAGAAACCTACGAGCAGTACTTC.